Listed below are T cell receptor beta chains from one sample, sequenced in a study of identical twins. TCRdb passed the 5' RACE reads through MiXCR, listing each CDR3 protein once. This sample yields around 300,000 distinct CDR3 sequences, of which approximately 8.5% are seen a single time; around 2.1% belongs to the top ten. The same sample was also studied in work on yellow fever vaccine responses in identical twins.

Material for sequencing was memory (CD45RO+) T cells sorted from blood. The receptors derive from a woman aged 18-29 years in good health. Each CDR3 is given without its conserved first and last residue.

j_gene,v_gene,CDR3aa
TRBJ1-2,TRBV23-1,ASSQLGGFGYT
TRBJ2-7,TRBV5-6,ASSWDYEQY
TRBJ2-7,TRBV5-1,ASSLASGGNEQY
TRBJ2-1,TRBV6-5,ASSGQSEQF
TRBJ1-2,TRBV28,ASSLFGDGGYT
TRBJ1-2,TRBV11-2,ASSLSTEYGYT
TRBJ1-5,TRBV20-1,SARRLGGNQPQH
TRBJ1-5,TRBV29-1,SVLISSNQPQH
TRBJ1-5,TRBV19,ASSILQIYSNQPQH
TRBJ2-3,TRBV7-2,ASSLARTDTQY
TRBJ2-3,TRBV20-1,SAGGGRASQY
TRBJ1-5,TRBV4-2,ASSLTGAAVQPQH
TRBJ2-5,TRBV7-7,ASSLTLASGIETQY
TRBJ1-5,TRBV2,ASSLVSSISNQPQH
TRBJ2-7,TRBV21-1,ASSKGGRLEQY
TRBJ1-3,TRBV7-9,ASSLIRGGNTIY
TRBJ2-2,TRBV27,ASTPGGANTGELF
TRBJ2-3,TRBV20-1,SATLAGAFSTDTQY
TRBJ1-3,TRBV25-1,ASKKTGRGGNTIY
TRBJ2-2,TRBV6-4,ASSLQGIVSNTGELF
TRBJ2-3,TRBV9,ASSPRGGGNTDTQY
TRBJ2-3,TRBV18,ASSPPVGQGSTDTQY
TRBJ1-1,TRBV28,ASSLWRNGAF
TRBJ2-1,TRBV2,ASRDLAGDISEQF
TRBJ2-1,TRBV29-1,SVEMGQAPLLQF
TRBJ1-1,TRBV6-6,ASSPTGDTEAF
TRBJ1-1,TRBV7-9,ASSLSADTEAF
TRBJ2-5,TRBV20-1,SARDPGTETQY
TRBJ2-3,TRBV20-1,SAWGGSTDTQY
TRBJ2-1,TRBV10-3,AISDHGLAGGPYNEQF
TRBJ2-7,TRBV20-1,SARVDTYEQY
TRBJ1-5,TRBV29-1,SVEDGGQPQH
TRBJ2-1,TRBV3-1,ASSQVAGEGNEQF
TRBJ2-2,TRBV12-3/TRBV12-4,ASSPPRSGELF
TRBJ2-5,TRBV10-3,AISEMFLETQY
TRBJ2-7,TRBV12-3/TRBV12-4,ANRVPSYEQY
TRBJ2-1,TRBV28,ASRTAGPSSYNEQF
TRBJ2-3,TRBV28,ASSFHRSPNTDTQY
TRBJ1-3,TRBV2,ASSVGQHSGNTIY
TRBJ2-5,TRBV5-1,ASSTGTAQETQY
TRBJ2-2,TRBV6-1,ASSIGTTNTGELF
TRBJ2-2,TRBV5-1,ASSATGGVGTGELF
TRBJ1-1,TRBV18,ASSPPAGWGMNTEAF
TRBJ1-4,TRBV9,ASSAGAGVTNEKLF
TRBJ1-1,TRBV20-1,SAPLGGDFRTEAF
TRBJ1-1,TRBV29-1,SVRLEGGTEAF
TRBJ1-2,TRBV6-6,ASSPTRNYGYT
TRBJ1-2,TRBV4-1,ASSPEFGYT
TRBJ2-3,TRBV12-3/TRBV12-4,ASTSVTDTQY
TRBJ1-2,TRBV12-3/TRBV12-4,ASSSRRGAYYGYT
TRBJ2-2,TRBV11-2,ASSFEGTGELF
TRBJ2-3,TRBV6-1,ASSEERERITDTQY
TRBJ2-6,TRBV12-3/TRBV12-4,ASRATSGTPNSGANVLT